The present entry profiles one TCR beta chain with its context. Its antigen is as yet unknown. The source of the sample is a study of T-cell memory formation after mild COVID-19. The study's findings and limits: CD4/CD8 balance held among clones contracting day 15 to 85, and later expanders leaned CD4+.

The CDR3 sequence is 21 residues long. J lost 0 bases, V lost 3 bases, and 20 bases had no gene match. TCRdb redid the calling of the 5' RACE reads with MiXCR, one entry per CDR3 protein. The sample shows 120,000 or so distinct CDR3 sequences, 15% to 20% of them seen only once. The TCR was taken from an adult woman who had mild COVID-19 (a few samples of this study predate the infection). Cell type and time point are not known. The chain couples TRBV12-3 or TRBV12-4 to TRBJ2-7, with TRBD1 matching 10 bases. Sequences were obtained from PBMCs or a T cell subset sorted from them (not recorded which). In DNA form, the CDR3 reads TGTGCCAGCAGTTTCTTGAGGACAGGGGGGATCCCTTTACTTAGCTCCTACGAGCAGTACTTC. Translated, it gives CASSFLRTGGIPLLSSYEQYF.